This T cell receptor beta chain originates from a study of control samples from healthy donors and cancer patients. V lost 4 bases and J 11 bases, leaving 19 bases between the germline ends. The germline gives CDR1 LNHDA, CDR2 SQIVND (reference sequence). The CDR3 extends over 14 amino acids. Clones were read by immunoSEQ multiplex PCR, and TCRdb kept only the in-frame ones, dropping some. The table records some 120,000 clones, about 91% of them present only once. This clone showed up just once. The chain employs TRBV19 and TRBJ2-3; the D call may be TRBD1 or TRBD2 (5 bases each). This TCR derives from a man aged 18 to 30 in good health. The sequenced sample consisted of blood. The CDR3 bases are TGTGCCAGTAGTACCCGGGGCCCGGGACCTCAGCAGTATTTT. It yields the protein CASSTRGPGPQQYF.